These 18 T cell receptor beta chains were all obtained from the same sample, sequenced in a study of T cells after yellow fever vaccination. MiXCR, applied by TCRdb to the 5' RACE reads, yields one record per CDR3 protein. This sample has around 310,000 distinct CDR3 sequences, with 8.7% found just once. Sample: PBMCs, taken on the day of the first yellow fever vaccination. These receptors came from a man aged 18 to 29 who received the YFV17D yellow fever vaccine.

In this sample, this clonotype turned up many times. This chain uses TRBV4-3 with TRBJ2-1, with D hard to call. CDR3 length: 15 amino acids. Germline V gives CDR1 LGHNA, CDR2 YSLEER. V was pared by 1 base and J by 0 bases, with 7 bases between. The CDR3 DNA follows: TGCGCCAGCAGCCAAGGGCTAGTCTCCTACAATGAGCAGTTCTTC. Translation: CASSQGLVSYNEQFF.

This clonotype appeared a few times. CDR3 DNA sequence: TGTGCCAGCAGCGTAGGAGGGACTGGAAACACCATATATTTT. Amino acids: CASSVGGTGNTIYF. The rearrangement joins TRBV9 to TRBJ1-3, with D uncertain. The CDR3 runs to 14 residues. Trimming took off 0 bases at V and 2 bases at J, with 6 bases between the two ends. Germline CDR1 reads SGDLS; CDR2 reads YYNGEE.

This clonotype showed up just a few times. The CDR3 bases are TGTGCCAGCACGGCGGGACAGGGCACCGGGGAGCTGTTTTTT. This encodes CASTAGQGTGELFF. This chain uses TRBV2 with TRBJ2-2, with TRBD1 matching over 9 bases. The CDR3 covers 14 residues. With V trimmed by 7 bases and J by 4 bases, 4 bases remained unmatched. Germline CDR1 reads SNHLY; CDR2 reads FYNNEI.

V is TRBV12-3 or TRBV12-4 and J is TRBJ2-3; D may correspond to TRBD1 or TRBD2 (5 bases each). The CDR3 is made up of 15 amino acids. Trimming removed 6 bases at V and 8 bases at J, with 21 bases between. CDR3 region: CASSWLGVVEATQYF. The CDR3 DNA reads TGTGCCAGCAGCTGGTTGGGGGTTGTAGAGGCTACGCAGTATTTT.

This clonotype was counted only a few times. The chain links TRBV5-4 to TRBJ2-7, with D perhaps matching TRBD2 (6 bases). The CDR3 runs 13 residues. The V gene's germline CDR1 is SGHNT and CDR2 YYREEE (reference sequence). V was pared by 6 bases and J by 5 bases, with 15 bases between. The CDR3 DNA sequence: TGTGCCAGCAACCTATTCGGCGGGGACGAGCAGTACTTC. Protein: CASNLFGGDEQYF.

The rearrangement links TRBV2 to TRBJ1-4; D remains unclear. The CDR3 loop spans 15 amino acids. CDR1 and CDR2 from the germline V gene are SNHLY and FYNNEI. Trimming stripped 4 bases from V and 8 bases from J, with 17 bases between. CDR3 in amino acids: CASSGSVGRNEKLFF. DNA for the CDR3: TGTGCCAGCAGTGGTTCTGTGGGCCGGAACGAAAAACTGTTTTTT. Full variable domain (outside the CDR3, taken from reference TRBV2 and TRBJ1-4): EPEVTQTPSHQVTQMGQEVILRCVPISNHLYFYWYRQILGQKVEFLVSFYNNEISEKSEIFDDQFSVERPDGSNFTLKIRSTKLEDSAMYFCASSGSVGRNEKLFFGSGTQLSVL.

Written as DNA, the CDR3 is TGTGCCAGCAGCTTCTTGGCCCGAAGGGAAGCTTTCTTT. Amino acids: CASSFLARREAFF. This chain joins TRBV7-9 and TRBJ1-1, with unresolved D. The CDR3 is made up of 13 amino acids. V was shortened by 3 bases and J by 8 bases, with 13 bases between the two germline ends. Germline lookup yields CDR1 SEHNR and CDR2 FQNEAQ (reference sequence).

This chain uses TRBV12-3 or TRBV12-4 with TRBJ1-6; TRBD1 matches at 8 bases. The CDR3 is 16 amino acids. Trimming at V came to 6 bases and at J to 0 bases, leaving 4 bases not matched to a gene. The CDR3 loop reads CASRRTGSSYNSPLHF. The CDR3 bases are TGTGCCAGCAGACGGACAGGGTCCTCCTATAATTCACCCCTCCACTTT.

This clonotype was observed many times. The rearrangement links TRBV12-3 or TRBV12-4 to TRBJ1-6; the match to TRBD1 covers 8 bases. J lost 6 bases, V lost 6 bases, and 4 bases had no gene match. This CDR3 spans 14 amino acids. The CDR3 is CASSPGGLNSPLHF. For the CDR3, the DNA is TGTGCCAGCAGCCCAGGGGGCCTTAATTCACCCCTCCACTTT.

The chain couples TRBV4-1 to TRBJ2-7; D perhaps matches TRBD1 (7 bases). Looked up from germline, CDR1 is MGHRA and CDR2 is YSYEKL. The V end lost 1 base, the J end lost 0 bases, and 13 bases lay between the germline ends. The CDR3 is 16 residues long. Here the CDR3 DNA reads TGCGCCAGCAGCCAAGCCGGGACAGCGGGCTCCTACGAGCAGTACGTC. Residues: CASSQAGTAGSYEQYV.

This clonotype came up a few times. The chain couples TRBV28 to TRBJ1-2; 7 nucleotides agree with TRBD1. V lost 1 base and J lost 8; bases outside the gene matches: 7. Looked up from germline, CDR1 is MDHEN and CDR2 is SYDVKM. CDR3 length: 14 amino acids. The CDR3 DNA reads TGTGCCAGCAGTTTATTCGAACAGGGGCACGGCTACACCTTC. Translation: CASSLFEQGHGYTF.

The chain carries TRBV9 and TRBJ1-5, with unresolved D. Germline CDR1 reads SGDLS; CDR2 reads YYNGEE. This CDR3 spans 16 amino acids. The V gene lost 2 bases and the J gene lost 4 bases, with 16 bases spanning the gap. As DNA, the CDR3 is TGTGCCAGCAGCGTTGGTGCGGACGGAGTAAATCAGCCCCAGCATTTT. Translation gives CASSVGADGVNQPQHF.

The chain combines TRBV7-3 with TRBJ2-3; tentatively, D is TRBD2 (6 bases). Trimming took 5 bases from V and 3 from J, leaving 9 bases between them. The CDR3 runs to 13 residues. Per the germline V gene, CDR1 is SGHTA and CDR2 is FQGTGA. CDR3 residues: CASSRTITDTQYF. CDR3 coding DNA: TGTGCCAGCAGCAGGACTATTACAGATACGCAGTATTTT.

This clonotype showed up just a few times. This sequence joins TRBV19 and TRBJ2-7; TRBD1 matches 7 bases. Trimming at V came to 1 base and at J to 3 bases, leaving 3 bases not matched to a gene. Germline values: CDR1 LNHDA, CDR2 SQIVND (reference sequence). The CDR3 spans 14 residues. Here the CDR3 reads CASSIAGGYYEQYF. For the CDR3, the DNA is TGTGCCAGTAGTATAGCAGGGGGATACTACGAGCAGTACTTC.

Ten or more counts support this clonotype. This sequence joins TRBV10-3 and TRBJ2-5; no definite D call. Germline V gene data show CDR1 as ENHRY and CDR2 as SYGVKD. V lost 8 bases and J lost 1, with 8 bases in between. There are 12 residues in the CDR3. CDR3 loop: CAIGMFQETQYF. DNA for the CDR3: TGTGCCATCGGGATGTTCCAAGAGACCCAGTACTTC.

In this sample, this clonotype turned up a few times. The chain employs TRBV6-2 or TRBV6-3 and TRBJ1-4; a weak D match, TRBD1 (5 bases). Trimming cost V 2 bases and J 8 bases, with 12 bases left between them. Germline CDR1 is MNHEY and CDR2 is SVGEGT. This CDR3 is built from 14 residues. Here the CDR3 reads CASSYGGAGEKLFF. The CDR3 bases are TGTGCCAGCAGTTACGGAGGGGCTGGGGAAAAACTGTTTTTT.

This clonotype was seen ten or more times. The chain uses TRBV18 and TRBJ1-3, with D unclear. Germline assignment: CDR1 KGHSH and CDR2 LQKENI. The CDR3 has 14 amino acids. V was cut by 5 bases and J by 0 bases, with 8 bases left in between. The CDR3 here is CASSSANSGNTIYF. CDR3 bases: TGTGCCAGCTCATCGGCCAACTCTGGAAACACCATATATTTT. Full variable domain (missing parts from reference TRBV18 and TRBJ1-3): NAGVMQNPRHLVRRRGQEARLRCSPMKGHSHVYWYRQLPEEGLKFMVYLQKENIIDESGMPKERFSAEFPKEGPSILRIQQVVRGDSAAYFCASSSANSGNTIYFGEGSWLTVV.

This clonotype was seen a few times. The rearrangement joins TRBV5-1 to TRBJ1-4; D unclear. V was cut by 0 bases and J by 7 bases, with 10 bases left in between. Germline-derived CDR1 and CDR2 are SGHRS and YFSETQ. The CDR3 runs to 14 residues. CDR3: CASSLDRDGEKLFF. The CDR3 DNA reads TGCGCCAGCAGCTTGGATCGAGACGGTGAAAAACTGTTTTTT.